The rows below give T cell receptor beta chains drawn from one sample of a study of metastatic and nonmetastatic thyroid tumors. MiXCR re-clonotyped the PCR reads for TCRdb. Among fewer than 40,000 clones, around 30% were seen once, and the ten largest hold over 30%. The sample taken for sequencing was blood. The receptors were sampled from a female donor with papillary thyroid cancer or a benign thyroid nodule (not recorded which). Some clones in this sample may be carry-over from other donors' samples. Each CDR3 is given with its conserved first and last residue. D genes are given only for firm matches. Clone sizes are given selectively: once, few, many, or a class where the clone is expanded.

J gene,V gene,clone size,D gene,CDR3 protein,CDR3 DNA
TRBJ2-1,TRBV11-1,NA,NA,CASSNLGSYNEQFF,TGTGCCAGCAGCAACTTAGGCTCCTACAATGAGCAGTTCTTC
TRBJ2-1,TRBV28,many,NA,CASSLSPPGSHEQFF,TGTGCCAGCAGTTTATCCCCCCCAGGATCCCATGAGCAGTTCTTC
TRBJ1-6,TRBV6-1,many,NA,CASRIEETISPLHF,TGTGCCAGCAGGATAGAAGAGACCATTTCACCCCTCCACTTT
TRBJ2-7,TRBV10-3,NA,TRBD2,CAISEWSGGAYEQYF,TGTGCCATCAGTGAGTGGAGCGGGGGGGCCTACGAGCAGTACTTC
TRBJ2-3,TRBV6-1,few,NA,CASRSVHTQYF,TGTGCCAGCAGGTCGGTTCATACGCAGTATTTT
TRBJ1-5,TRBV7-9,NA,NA,CASSRGGGNQPQHF,TGTGCCAGCAGCAGGGGGGGCGGCAATCAGCCCCAGCATTTT
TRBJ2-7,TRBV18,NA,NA,CASHTQGSYEQYF,TGTGCCAGCCACACCCAGGGCTCCTACGAGCAGTACTTC
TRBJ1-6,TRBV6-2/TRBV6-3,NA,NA,CASSYGSPLHF,TGTGCCAGCAGTTACGGCTCACCCCTCCACTTT
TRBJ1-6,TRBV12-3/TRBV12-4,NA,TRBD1,CASSFQGGSSILHF,TGTGCCAGCAGTTTCCAGGGGGGAAGTTCAATTCTCCACTTT
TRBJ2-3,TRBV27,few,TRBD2,CASSGLAGSTDTQCF,TGTGCCAGCAGCGGACTAGCGGGAAGCACAGATACACAGTGTTTT
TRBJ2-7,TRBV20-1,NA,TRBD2,CSARDFSGTEQYF,TGCAGTGCTAGAGATTTTAGCGGGACCGAGCAGTACTTC
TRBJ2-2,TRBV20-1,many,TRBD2,CSAHQREGSGELFF,TGCAGTGCTCACCAGCGGGAGGGGTCCGGGGAGCTGTTTTTT
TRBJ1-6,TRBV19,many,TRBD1,CASRSGQGGNSPLHF,TGTGCCAGTAGATCTGGACAGGGTGGAAATTCACCCCTCCACTTT
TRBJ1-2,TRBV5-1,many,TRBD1,CANSLEGALYGYTF,TGCGCCAACAGCTTGGAGGGGGCGCTCTATGGCTACACCTTC
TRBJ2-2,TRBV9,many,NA,CASSVGARSNTGELFF,TGTGCCAGCAGCGTAGGTGCAAGGTCGAACACCGGGGAGCTGTTTTTT
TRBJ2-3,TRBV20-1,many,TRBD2,CSAHLLAGSDTQYF,TGCAGTGCTCACTTACTAGCGGGATCAGATACGCAGTATTTT
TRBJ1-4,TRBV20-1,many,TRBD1,CSARVPTGGDEKLFF,TGCAGTGCTAGAGTGCCGACAGGGGGGGATGAAAAACTGTTTTTT
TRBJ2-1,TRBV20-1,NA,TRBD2,CSARGEAGGFF,TGCAGTGCTAGAGGGGAAGCGGGAGGGTTCTTC
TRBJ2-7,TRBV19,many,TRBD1,CASSRQGPYEQYF,TGTGCCAGTAGTAGACAGGGGCCCTACGAGCAGTACTTC
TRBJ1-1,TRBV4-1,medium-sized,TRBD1,CASSPPTGATTEAFF,TGCGCCAGCAGCCCCCCGACAGGGGCGACCACTGAAGCTTTCTTT
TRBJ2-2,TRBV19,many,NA,CASQGAGELFF,TGTGCCAGCCAGGGTGCCGGGGAGCTGTTTTTT
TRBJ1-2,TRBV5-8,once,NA,CASSLGGANGYTF,TGTGCCAGCAGCTTGGGGGGGGCAAATGGCTACACCTTC
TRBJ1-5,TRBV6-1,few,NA,CASSEGQCRCNQPQHF,TGTGCCAGCAGTGAAGGACAGTGTCGGTGCAATCAGCCCCAGCATTTT
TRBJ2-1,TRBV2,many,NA,CASSGQSYNEQFF,TGTGCCAGCAGTGGACAATCCTACAATGAGCAGTTCTTC
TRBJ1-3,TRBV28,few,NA,CARTPSGQGGNTIYF,TGTGCCAGAACCCCTTCCGGCCAGGGAGGAAACACCATATATTTT
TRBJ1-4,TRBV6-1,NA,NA,CASSIVLGGAYNEKMFF,TGTGCCAGCAGCATTGTCCTCGGGGGGGCGTATAATGAAAAAATGTTTTTT
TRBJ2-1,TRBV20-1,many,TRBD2,CSAETGTSGSISYNEQFF,TGCAGTGCTGAAACCGGGACTAGCGGGAGTATCTCCTACAATGAGCAGTTCTTC
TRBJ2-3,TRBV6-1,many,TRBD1,CASSETGGTRRPTQYF,TGTGCCAGCAGTGAAACAGGGGGCACAAGGCGGCCAACGCAGTATTTT
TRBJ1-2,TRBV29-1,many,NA,CSVVAGREDYGYTF,TGCAGCGTAGTGGCAGGGCGGGAAGATTATGGCTACACCTTC
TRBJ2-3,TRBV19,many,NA,CASSRSSSLDTQYF,TGTGCCAGTAGTAGAAGCTCATCGTTAGATACGCAGTATTTT
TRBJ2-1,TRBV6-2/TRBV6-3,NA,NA,CASSYGIRLEQFF,TGTGCCAGCAGTTACGGGATTAGACTTGAGCAGTTCTTC
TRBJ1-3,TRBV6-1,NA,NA,CASRLTAGHSGNTIYF,TGTGCCAGCAGGCTGACCGCAGGCCACTCTGGGAACACAATATATTTT
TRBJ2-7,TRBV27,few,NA,CASSSMRTSYEQYF,TGTGCCAGCAGTAGTATGCGGACCTCCTACGAGCAGTACTTC
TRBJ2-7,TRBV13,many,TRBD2,CASSRPSGPGSSSYEQYF,TGTGCCAGCAGCCGTCCTAGCGGGCCCGGCAGTAGCTCCTACGAGCAGTACTTC
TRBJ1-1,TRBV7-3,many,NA,CASSSAEPNTEAFF,TGTGCCAGCAGCTCGGCCGAACCGAACACTGAAGCTTTCTTT
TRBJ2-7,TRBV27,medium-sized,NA,CASKVSEIGSEQYF,TGTGCCAGCAAGGTATCGGAAATTGGCTCCGAACAGTACTTC
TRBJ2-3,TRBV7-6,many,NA,CASSFSGVDTQYF,TGTGCCAGCAGCTTTTCGGGCGTGGATACGCAGTATTTT
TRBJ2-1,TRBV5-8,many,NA,CASSWTGYNEQFF,TGTGCCAGCAGCTGGACGGGGTACAATGAGCAGTTCTTC
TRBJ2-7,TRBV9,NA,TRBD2,CASSVGSSGTYEQYF,TGTGCCAGCAGCGTAGGCTCTAGCGGAACTTACGAGCAGTACTTC
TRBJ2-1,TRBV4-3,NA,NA,CASSQGQSYNEQFF,TGCGCCAGCAGCCAAGGACAGAGTTACAATGAGCAGTTCTTC
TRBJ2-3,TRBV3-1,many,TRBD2,CASSQEGLAGGGTDTQYF,TGTGCCAGCAGCCAAGAGGGACTAGCGGGAGGGGGAACAGATACGCAGTATTTT
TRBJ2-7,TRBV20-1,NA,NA,CSASSGLPSYEQYF,TGCAGTGCTAGTAGCGGACTCCCCTCCTACGAGCAGTACTTC